What follows are 32 T cell receptor beta chains derived from one specimen sequenced in a study of Tregs in tolerant kidney transplant recipients. The assay was immunoSEQ multiplex PCR, and TCRdb's table has in-frame clones only and misses some. The sample records 200,000 to 300,000 clones, approximately 83% being singletons. Input material: CD4+ T cells from blood. Receptor source: a human donor in good health.

The chain recombines TRBV30 with TRBJ1-1; TRBD1 is a possible D gene (5 bases). Germline CDR1 GTSNPN, CDR2 SVGIG (reference sequence). The V end was cut by 2 bases, the J end by 6 bases, with 7 bases between. This CDR3 spans 11 amino acids. CDR3 bases: TGTGCCTGGAGTATCAGGGCTGAAGCTTTCTTT. This gives the protein CAWSIRAEAFF.

The rearrangement links TRBV7-2 to TRBJ1-6, with a possible D match to TRBD1 (6 bases). Trimming cost V 5 bases and J 7 bases, with 15 bases left between them. Germline assignment: CDR1 SGHTA and CDR2 FQGNSA. The CDR3 length is 15 residues. CDR3 loop: CASSPSGGANSPLHF. The CDR3 nucleotides are TGTGCCAGCAGCCCATCGGGGGGCGCGAATTCACCCCTCCACTTT.

This clone was seen just once. The genes are TRBV6-1 and TRBJ2-5, with 8 positions matching TRBD1. Germline V lookup: CDR1 MNHNS, CDR2 SASEGT. Trimming cost V 1 base and J 5 bases; bases outside gene matches: 3. CDR3 length equals 14 residues. CDR3 region: CASSEGQGAETQYF. The CDR3 nucleotides read TGTGCCAGCAGTGAAGGGCAGGGGGCCGAGACCCAGTACTTC.

This clone was recorded a few times. The CDR3 DNA sequence: TGCGCCAGCAGCTTGGTCCCGGGACAGGGGGGCTATGGCTACACCTTC. Translating gives CASSLVPGQGGYGYTF. The chain has TRBV5-1 and TRBJ1-2, with 11 bases fitting TRBD1. The CDR3 runs 16 residues. V gave up 0 bases and J gave up 4 bases; unmatched junction bases: 5. In germline, CDR1 is SGHRS, CDR2 YFSETQ.

The genes are TRBV5-1 and TRBJ2-1, with TRBD2 matching over 9 bases. The CDR3 consists of 16 residues. Germline CDR1 and CDR2: SGHRS and YFSETQ. Trimming cost V 3 bases and J 3 bases; bases outside gene matches: 7. CDR3 nucleotide sequence: TGCGCCAGCAGCTCCGCGGGGGGGCCATACTACAATGAGCAGTTCTTC. Protein sequence: CASSSAGGPYYNEQFF.

The V call is TRBV27, the J call TRBJ1-2, with D possibly being TRBD1 (5 bases). V was pared by 2 bases and J by 3 bases, with 13 bases between. The CDR3 is made up of 15 amino acids. Germline assignment: CDR1 MNHEY and CDR2 SMNVEV (reference sequence). CDR3 region: CASSLSTGGYYGYTF. DNA of the CDR3: TGTGCCAGCAGTTTAAGCACAGGAGGCTACTATGGCTACACCTTC.

This chain uses TRBV10-1 with TRBJ1-1, with D perhaps TRBD1 (5 bases). Germline CDR1 reads WNHNN; CDR2 reads SYGVQD (reference sequence). Trimming stripped 6 bases from V and 2 bases from J, with 19 bases between. This CDR3 spans 16 amino acids. CDR3 coding DNA: TGCGCCAGCAGCGAGGGGATAACCGGATCTAACACTGAAGCTTTCTTT. Protein: CASSEGITGSNTEAFF.

The rearrangement links TRBV4-1 to TRBJ2-7; D might be TRBD1 (6 bases). Trimming shortened V by 1 base and J by 2 bases, and 21 bases separated the two germline ends. Germline CDR1 MGHRA, CDR2 YSYEKL. This CDR3 spans 18 amino acids. The CDR3 loop is CASSQVPPDRTLTYEQYF. CDR3 nucleotides: TGCGCCAGCAGCCAAGTACCCCCCGACAGGACGTTGACCTACGAGCAGTACTTC.

The rearrangement uses TRBV6-1 and TRBJ1-1; D possibly corresponds to TRBD1 (6 bases). The germline V gene has CDR1 MNHNS and CDR2 SASEGT. CDR3 length: 13 amino acids. The V gene lost 1 base and the J gene lost 5 bases, with 8 bases spanning the gap. CDR3 region: CASSEVRGTEAFF. The CDR3 DNA sequence: TGTGCCAGCAGTGAAGTCAGGGGAACTGAAGCTTTCTTT.

The V and J genes are TRBV5-4 and TRBJ1-4, with D maybe TRBD1 (6 bases). The V and J ends lost 3 bases and 4 bases respectively, with 16 bases between them. Germline lookup yields CDR1 SGHNT and CDR2 YYREEE (reference sequence). CDR3 size: 16 residues. CDR3 residues: CASSSLKQGSNEKLFF. The CDR3 region has the DNA TGTGCCAGCAGCTCCCTGAAACAGGGAAGTAATGAAAAACTGTTTTTT.

The chain employs TRBV2 and TRBJ1-1; D ambiguous. CDR1 is SNHLY and CDR2 is FYNNEI in the germline V gene. This CDR3 spans 13 amino acids. The germline V and J ends were trimmed by 5 bases and 1 base, with 8 bases remaining between them. CDR3 DNA sequence: TGTGCCAGCAGTAAGGCCGAGAACACTGAAGCTTTCTTT. Encoded protein: CASSKAENTEAFF.

The V and J genes are TRBV29-1 and TRBJ1-4, with D unresolved. The germline CDR1 and CDR2 sequences are SQVTM and ANQGSEA. With 0 bases removed from V and 10 bases from J, the gap between germline ends came to 18 bases. This CDR3 is 15 amino acids long. The CDR3 spells CSVEDLGVRGGKLFF. The CDR3 DNA reads as TGCAGCGTTGAAGATCTGGGCGTTCGTGGTGGAAAACTGTTTTTT.

The chain combines TRBV7-8 with TRBJ1-5; D unclear. V was pared by 1 base and J by 5 bases, with 6 bases between. The germline V gene has CDR1 SGHVS and CDR2 FQNEAQ. CDR3 length: 13 residues. CDR3 sequence: CASSLGFDQPQHF. CDR3 DNA: TGTGCCAGCAGCTTAGGGTTTGATCAGCCCCAGCATTTT.

J is TRBJ1-3 and V is TRBV7-6, with no clear D. The CDR3 is made up of 14 amino acids. Looked up from germline, CDR1 is SGHVS and CDR2 is FNYEAQ. V was cut by 1 base and J by 0 bases, with 4 bases left in between. The CDR3, as DNA: TGTGCCAGCAGCTTAGACCACTCTGGAAACACCATATATTTT. Translation gives CASSLDHSGNTIYF.

Only a few counts were recorded for this clone. The chain recombines TRBV27 with TRBJ2-6, with no clear D. Germline values: CDR1 MNHEY, CDR2 SMNVEV (reference sequence). The germline V and J ends were trimmed by 5 bases and 4 bases, with 15 bases remaining between them. There are 16 residues in the CDR3. CDR3 region: CASSPTPPRGANVLTF. CDR3 DNA sequence: TGTGCCAGCAGTCCCACGCCCCCCCGGGGGGCCAACGTCCTGACTTTC.

J is TRBJ1-2 and V is TRBV16; D unresolved. CDR1 and CDR2 from the germline V gene are KGHSY and FQNENV. Trimming removed 0 bases at V and 3 bases at J, with 8 bases between. This CDR3 is built from 14 residues. CDR3 sequence (DNA): TGTGCCAGCAGCCAATCCCCCGGGCACTATGGCTACACCTTC. The encoded protein is CASSQSPGHYGYTF.

The chain combines TRBV7-8 with TRBJ2-1; TRBD2 agrees at 7 bases. The CDR3 covers 15 residues. J gave up 1 base and V 6 bases, and 6 bases lay outside the gene matches. Germline assignment: CDR1 SGHVS and CDR2 FQNEAQ. This CDR3 reads CASSSGGGSYNEQFF. CDR3 DNA: TGTGCCAGCAGTTCCGGGGGAGGGTCCTACAATGAGCAGTTCTTC. Looking up the rest from reference TRBV7-8 and TRBJ2-1 gives the full variable domain: GAGVSQSPRYKVAKRGQDVALRCDPISGHVSLFWYQQALGQGPEFLTYFQNEAQLDKSGLPSDRFFAERPEGSVSTLKIQRTQQEDSAVYLCASSSGGGSYNEQFFGPGTRLTVL.

The gene calls are TRBV18 and TRBJ1-6, with D unclear. The CDR3 covers 14 residues. With 5 bases removed from V and 1 base from J, the gap between germline ends came to 6 bases. Per germline, CDR1 KGHSH and CDR2 LQKENI. The chain's CDR3 is CASSAASYNSPLHF. For the CDR3, the DNA is TGTGCCAGCTCAGCTGCGTCCTATAATTCACCCCTCCACTTT.

The rearrangement links TRBV19 to TRBJ2-3; perhaps D is TRBD1 or TRBD2 (6 bases each). The V gene lost 7 bases and the J gene lost 4 bases, with 21 bases spanning the gap. Germline V lookup: CDR1 LNHDA, CDR2 SQIVND (reference sequence). The CDR3 extends over 16 amino acids. CDR3 DNA sequence: TGTGCCAGTACCAGGGGAAGTATCGGGAGAGCAGATACGCAGTATTTT. Protein product: CASTRGSIGRADTQYF. Supplemented by reference TRBV19 and TRBJ2-3, the full variable domain reads DGGITQSPKYLFRKEGQNVTLSCEQNLNHDAMYWYRQDPGQGLRLIYYSQIVNDFQKGDIAEGYSVSREKKESFPLTVTSAQKNPTAFYLCASTRGSIGRADTQYFGPGTRLTVL.

This clone was observed once. V gene TRBV29-1 combines with J gene TRBJ2-1; 7 bases are shared with TRBD1. CDR3 length equals 13 residues. The V gene's germline CDR1 is SQVTM and CDR2 ANQGSEA. V lost 7 bases and J lost 3; bases outside the gene matches: 6. The DNA for the CDR3 is TGCAGCGGGAACAGGGGCGGCTACAATGAGCAGTTCTTC. Residues: CSGNRGGYNEQFF.

This clone showed up just once. The chain combines TRBV5-1 with TRBJ1-6; no clear D. CDR3 length: 15 amino acids. V lost 4 bases, J lost 8 bases, and 16 bases lay in between. CDR1 is SGHRS and CDR2 is YFSETQ in the germline V gene. The CDR3 bases are TGCGCCAGCAGCCAGACACTCGGAAGGGATTCACCCCTCCACTTT. This translates into CASSQTLGRDSPLHF.

The gene calls are TRBV18 and TRBJ2-7; D is possibly TRBD2 (6 bases). The length of the CDR3 is 15 residues. Germline values: CDR1 KGHSH, CDR2 LQKENI. V was cut by 3 bases and J by 0 bases, with 12 bases left in between. CDR3 sequence reads: CASSPPWGLSYEQYF. CDR3 in DNA: TGTGCCAGCTCACCCCCATGGGGACTCTCCTACGAGCAGTACTTC.

This rearrangement joins TRBV9 to TRBJ2-3; a possible D gene is TRBD2 (6 bases). V lost 0 bases to trimming and J lost 2 bases, with 13 bases between them. The CDR3 spans 16 residues. The germline CDR1 and CDR2 sequences are SGDLS and YYNGEE. The CDR3 region has the DNA TGTGCCAGCAGCGTAGATCCCGGGAGCCTCACAGATACGCAGTATTTT. It encodes CASSVDPGSLTDTQYF.

The chain uses TRBV7-2 and TRBJ1-4; 7 bases line up with TRBD1. The CDR3 runs to 16 residues. Germline loops: CDR1 SGHTA, CDR2 FQGNSA. Unmatched junction bases numbered 13, after V lost 5 bases and J lost 7 bases. The CDR3 here is CASSAVTGAPFEKLFF. CDR3 sequence (DNA): TGTGCCAGCAGCGCGGTCACAGGGGCTCCTTTTGAAAAACTGTTTTTT.

This chain uses TRBV6-6 with TRBJ1-5, with D possibly being TRBD1 (5 bases). Germline lookup yields CDR1 MNHNY and CDR2 SVGAGI (reference sequence). V was clipped by 4 bases and J by 12 bases, with 22 bases between them. This CDR3 is 15 amino acids long. CDR3 sequence (DNA): TGTGCCAGCAGTTCCGTCCGGGACGGCAATTTCCTCCAGCATTTT. Translated, it gives CASSSVRDGNFLQHF.

V usage is TRBV11-3 and J usage is TRBJ2-2, with a possible D match to TRBD1 (6 bases). The germline V and J ends were trimmed by 1 base and 6 bases, with 6 bases remaining between them. Germline values: CDR1 SGHNT, CDR2 YENEEA. CDR3 length: 13 residues. This CDR3 reads CASSLGGPGELFF. CDR3 coding DNA: TGTGCCAGCAGCTTAGGGGGGCCCGGGGAGCTGTTTTTT.

J is TRBJ1-4 and V is TRBV2, with no clear D. V dropped 6 bases and J dropped 6 bases, with 5 bases sitting between them. Germline CDR1 is SNHLY and CDR2 is FYNNEI. This CDR3 has 11 amino acids. CDR3 in amino acids: CASSFHEKLFF. CDR3 nucleotide sequence: TGTGCCAGCAGCTTTCATGAAAAACTGTTTTTT.

V is TRBV7-3 and J is TRBJ2-3; D unresolved. V lost 8 bases and J lost 4, with 13 bases in between. Germline loops: CDR1 SGHTA, CDR2 FQGTGA. This CDR3 has 13 residues. The DNA of the CDR3 is TGTGCCAGCTCAATTGGGTTGGCAGATACGCAGTATTTT. Its translation: CASSIGLADTQYF.

For this clone: The sample has other DNA sequences that encode this CDR3 too. The rearrangement uses TRBV20-1 and TRBJ1-1; possible D gene TRBD1, 5 bases. V was shortened by 3 bases and J by 5 bases, with 7 bases between the two germline ends. Germline V CDR1 and CDR2: DFQATT, SNEGSKA (reference sequence). CDR3 size: 11 residues. CDR3: CSASGGTEAFF. The CDR3, as DNA: TGCAGTGCTAGCGGGGGGACTGAAGCTTTCTTT.

This clone was detected a few times. The junction departs from germline at one end; a sequencing error may be responsible. The chain recombines TRBV12-5 with TRBJ1-2, with D unresolved. Germline lookup yields CDR1 LGHNT and CDR2 FRNRAP. The CDR3 runs 15 residues. CDR3 sequence: CASALGTVGFYGYTF. As DNA, the CDR3 is TGTGCTAGTGCTTTGGGTACAGTAGGATTCTATGGCTACACCTTC.

The chain uses TRBV9 and TRBJ2-3; 10 bases fit TRBD2. The trim removed 1 base at V and 0 bases at J, leaving 8 bases unmatched. There are 18 residues in the CDR3. Germline V gene lookup returns CDR1 SGDLS and CDR2 YYNGEE. CDR3 bases: TGTGCCAGCAGCGTAAAACTTATAGCGGGAGGAAGCACAGATACGCAGTATTTT. Translation gives CASSVKLIAGGSTDTQYF.

The chain recombines TRBV10-3 with TRBJ2-4; perhaps TRBD2 as D (6 bases). From germline, CDR1 is ENHRY and CDR2 SYGVKD. The V and J ends lost 0 bases and 0 bases respectively, with 12 bases between them. The CDR3 extends over 17 amino acids. DNA for the CDR3: TGTGCCATCAGTGAGTCGGAGGGCAGACTAGCCAAAAACATTCAGTACTTC. Protein sequence: CAISESEGRLAKNIQYF.